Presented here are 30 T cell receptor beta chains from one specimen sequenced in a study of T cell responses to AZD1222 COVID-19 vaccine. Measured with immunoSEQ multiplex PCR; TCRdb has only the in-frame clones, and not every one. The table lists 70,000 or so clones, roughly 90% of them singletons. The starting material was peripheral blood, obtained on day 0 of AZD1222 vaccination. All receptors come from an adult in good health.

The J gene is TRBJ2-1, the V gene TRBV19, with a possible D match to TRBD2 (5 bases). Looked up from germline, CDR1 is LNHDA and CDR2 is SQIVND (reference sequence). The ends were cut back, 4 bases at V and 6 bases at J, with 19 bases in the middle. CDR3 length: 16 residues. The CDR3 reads CASSSRRTLAINEQFF. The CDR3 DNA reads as TGTGCCAGTAGTAGCCGTAGGACGCTAGCTATCAATGAGCAGTTCTTC.

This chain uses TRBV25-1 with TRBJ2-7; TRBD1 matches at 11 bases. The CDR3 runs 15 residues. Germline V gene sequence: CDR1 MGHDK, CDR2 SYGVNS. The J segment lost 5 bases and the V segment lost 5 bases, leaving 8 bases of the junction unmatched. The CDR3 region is CASSPPGTGGNEQYF. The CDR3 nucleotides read TGTGCCAGCAGTCCTCCCGGGACAGGGGGAAACGAGCAGTACTTC.

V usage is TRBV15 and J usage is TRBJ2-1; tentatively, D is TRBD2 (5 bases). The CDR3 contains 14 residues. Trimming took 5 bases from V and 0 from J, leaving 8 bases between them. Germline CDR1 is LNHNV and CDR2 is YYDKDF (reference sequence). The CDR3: CATSGAVSYNEQFF. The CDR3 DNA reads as TGTGCCACCAGCGGAGCGGTCTCCTACAATGAGCAGTTCTTC.

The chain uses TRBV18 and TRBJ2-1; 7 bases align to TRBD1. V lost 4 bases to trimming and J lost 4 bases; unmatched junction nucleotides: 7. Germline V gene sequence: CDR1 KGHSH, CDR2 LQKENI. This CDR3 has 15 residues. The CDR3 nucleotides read TGTGCCAGCTCACGATCTGACAGGGTATACAATGAGCAGTTCTTC. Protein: CASSRSDRVYNEQFF.

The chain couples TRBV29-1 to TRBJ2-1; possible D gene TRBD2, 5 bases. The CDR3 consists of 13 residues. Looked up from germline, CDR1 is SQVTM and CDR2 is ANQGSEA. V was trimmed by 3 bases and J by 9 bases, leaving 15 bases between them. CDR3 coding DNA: TGCAGCGTTGAGAGAGCAGTAGCGCGTGAGCAGTTCTTC. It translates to CSVERAVAREQFF.

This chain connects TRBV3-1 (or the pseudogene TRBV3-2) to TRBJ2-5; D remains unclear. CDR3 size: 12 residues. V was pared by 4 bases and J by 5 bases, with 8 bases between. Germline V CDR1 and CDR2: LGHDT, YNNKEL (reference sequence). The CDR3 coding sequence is TGTGCCAGCAGCCCCGCGCGGGAGACCCAGTACTTC. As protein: CASSPARETQYF.

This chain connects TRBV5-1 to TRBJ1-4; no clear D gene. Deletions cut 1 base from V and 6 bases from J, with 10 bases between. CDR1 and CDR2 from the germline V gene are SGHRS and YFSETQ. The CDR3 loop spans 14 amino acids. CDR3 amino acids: CASSLSSTDEKLFF. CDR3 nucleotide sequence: TGCGCCAGCAGCTTGTCCTCCACGGATGAAAAACTGTTTTTT.

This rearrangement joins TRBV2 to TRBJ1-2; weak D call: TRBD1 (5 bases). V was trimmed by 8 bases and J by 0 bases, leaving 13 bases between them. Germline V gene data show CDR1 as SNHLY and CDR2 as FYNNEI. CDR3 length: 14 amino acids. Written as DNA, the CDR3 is TGTGCCAGCGCCGAAGTGGGACCTAACTATGGCTACACCTTC. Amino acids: CASAEVGPNYGYTF.

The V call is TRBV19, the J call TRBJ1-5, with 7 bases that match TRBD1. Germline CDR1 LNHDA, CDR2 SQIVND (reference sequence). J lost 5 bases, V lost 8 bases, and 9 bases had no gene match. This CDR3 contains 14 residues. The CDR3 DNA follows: TGTGCCAGTTCCGGGACAGTGCCTTATCAGCCCCAGCATTTT. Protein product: CASSGTVPYQPQHF.

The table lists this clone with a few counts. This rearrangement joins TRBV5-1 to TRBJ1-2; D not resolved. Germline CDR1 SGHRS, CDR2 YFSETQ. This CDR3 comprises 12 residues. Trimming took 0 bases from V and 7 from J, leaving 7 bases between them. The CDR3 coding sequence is TGCGCCAGCAGCTTGGATGTAGGTGGCTACACCTTC. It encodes CASSLDVGGYTF.

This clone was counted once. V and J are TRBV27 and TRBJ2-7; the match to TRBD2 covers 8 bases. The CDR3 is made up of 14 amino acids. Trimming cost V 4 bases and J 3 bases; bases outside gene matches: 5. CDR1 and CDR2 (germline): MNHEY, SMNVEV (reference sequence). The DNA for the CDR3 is TGTGCCAGCAGTTGGACTAGCCGAAGCTACGAGCAGTACTTC. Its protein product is CASSWTSRSYEQYF.

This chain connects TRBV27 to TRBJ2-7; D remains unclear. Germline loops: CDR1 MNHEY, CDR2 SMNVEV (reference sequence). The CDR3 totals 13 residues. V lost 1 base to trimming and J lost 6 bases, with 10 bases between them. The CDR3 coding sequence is TGTGCCAGCAGTTTATACACCGGGTTCGAGCAGTACTTC. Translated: CASSLYTGFEQYF.

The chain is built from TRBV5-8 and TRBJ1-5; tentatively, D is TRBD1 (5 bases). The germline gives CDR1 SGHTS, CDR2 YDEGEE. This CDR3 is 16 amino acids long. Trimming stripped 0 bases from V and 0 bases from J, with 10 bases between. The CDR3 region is CASSLAGGYSNQPQHF. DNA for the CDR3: TGTGCCAGCAGCTTGGCTGGGGGGTATAGCAATCAGCCCCAGCATTTT. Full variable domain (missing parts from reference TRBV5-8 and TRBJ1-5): EAGVTQSPTHLIKTRGQQATLRCSPISGHTSVYWYQQALGLGLQFLLWYDEGEERNRGNFPPRFSGRQFPNYSSELNVNALELEDSALYLCASSLAGGYSNQPQHFGDGTRLSIL.

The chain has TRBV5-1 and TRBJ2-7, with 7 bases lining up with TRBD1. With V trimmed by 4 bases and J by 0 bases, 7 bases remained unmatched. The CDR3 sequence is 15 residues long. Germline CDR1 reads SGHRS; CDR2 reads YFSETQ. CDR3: CASSHGTDASYEQYF. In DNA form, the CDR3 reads TGCGCCAGCAGCCACGGGACAGACGCCTCCTACGAGCAGTACTTC.

The CDR3 coding sequence is TGTGCCAGCAGCTTAAACAGGGGGCGGAATGAAAAACTGTTTTTT. Protein product: CASSLNRGRNEKLFF. The chain carries TRBV7-2 and TRBJ1-4, with 9 bases aligning to TRBD1. The CDR3 totals 15 residues. After removal of 2 bases from V and 5 bases from J, the junction contained 3 bases not matched to a gene. Germline loops: CDR1 SGHTA, CDR2 FQGNSA.

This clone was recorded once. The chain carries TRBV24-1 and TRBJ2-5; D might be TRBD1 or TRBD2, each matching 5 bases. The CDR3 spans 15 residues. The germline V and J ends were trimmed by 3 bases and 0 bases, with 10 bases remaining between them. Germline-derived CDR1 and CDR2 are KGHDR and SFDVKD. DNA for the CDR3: TGTGCCACCAGTGATACAAGGGACCACCAAGAGACCCAGTACTTC. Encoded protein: CATSDTRDHQETQYF.

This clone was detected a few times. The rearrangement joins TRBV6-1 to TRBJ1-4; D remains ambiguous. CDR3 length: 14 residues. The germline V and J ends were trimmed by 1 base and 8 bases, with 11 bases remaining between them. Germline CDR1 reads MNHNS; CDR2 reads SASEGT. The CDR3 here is CASSEEGLGEKLFF. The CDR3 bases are TGTGCCAGCAGTGAAGAAGGGTTGGGGGAAAAACTGTTTTTT.

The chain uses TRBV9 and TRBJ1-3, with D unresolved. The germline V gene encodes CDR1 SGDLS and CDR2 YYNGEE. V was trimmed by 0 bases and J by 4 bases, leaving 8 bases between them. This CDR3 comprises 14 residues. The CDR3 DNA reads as TGTGCCAGCAGCGTAGCGGCGACCGGAAACACCATATATTTT. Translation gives CASSVAATGNTIYF. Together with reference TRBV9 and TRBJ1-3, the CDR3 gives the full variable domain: DSGVTQTPKHLITATGQRVTLRCSPRSGDLSVYWYQQSLDQGLQFLIQYYNGEERAKGNILERFSAQQFPDLHSELNLSSLELGDSALYFCASSVAATGNTIYFGEGSWLTVV.

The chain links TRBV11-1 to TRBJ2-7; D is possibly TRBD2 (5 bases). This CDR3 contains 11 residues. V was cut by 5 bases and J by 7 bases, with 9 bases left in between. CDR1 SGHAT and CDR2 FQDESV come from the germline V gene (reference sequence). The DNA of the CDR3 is TGTGCCAGCAGCCATTCGGGGGAGCAGTACTTC. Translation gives CASSHSGEQYF. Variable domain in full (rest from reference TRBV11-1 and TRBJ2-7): EAEVAQSPRYKITEKSQAVAFWCDPISGHATLYWYRQILGQGPELLVQFQDESVVDDSQLPKDRFSAERLKGVDSTLKIQPAELGDSAMYLCASSHSGEQYFGPGTRLTVT.

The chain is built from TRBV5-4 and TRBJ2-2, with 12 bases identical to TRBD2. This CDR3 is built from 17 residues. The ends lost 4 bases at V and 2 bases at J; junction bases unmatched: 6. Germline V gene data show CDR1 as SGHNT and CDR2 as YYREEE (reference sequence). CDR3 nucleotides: TGTGCCAGCAGCCCGACTAGCGGGAGAAAAAACACCGGGGAGCTGTTTTTT. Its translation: CASSPTSGRKNTGELFF.

The CDR3 spells CASSRAGGYEQYF. For the CDR3, the DNA is TGTGCCAGCAGCAGGGCGGGAGGCTACGAGCAGTACTTC. The chain is built from TRBV7-3 and TRBJ2-7; 8 positions agree with TRBD2. Germline CDR1 SGHTA, CDR2 FQGTGA. V trimming: 5 bases; J trimming: 3 bases; junction bases outside the gene matches: 3. This CDR3 is 13 amino acids long.

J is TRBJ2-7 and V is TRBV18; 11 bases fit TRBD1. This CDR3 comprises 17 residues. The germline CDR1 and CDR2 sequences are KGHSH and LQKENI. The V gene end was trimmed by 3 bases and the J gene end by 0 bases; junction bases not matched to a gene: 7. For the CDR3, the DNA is TGTGCCAGCTCACCGACCGGGACAGGGGGGTACTCCTACGAGCAGTACTTC. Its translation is CASSPTGTGGYSYEQYF.

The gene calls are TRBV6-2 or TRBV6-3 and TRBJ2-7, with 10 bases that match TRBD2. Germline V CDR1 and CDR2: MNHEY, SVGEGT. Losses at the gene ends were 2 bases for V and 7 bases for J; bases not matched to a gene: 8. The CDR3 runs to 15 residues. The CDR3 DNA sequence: TGTGCCAGCAGTTACGCCGGACTAGCGGAGGGGGAGCAGTACTTC. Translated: CASSYAGLAEGEQYF.

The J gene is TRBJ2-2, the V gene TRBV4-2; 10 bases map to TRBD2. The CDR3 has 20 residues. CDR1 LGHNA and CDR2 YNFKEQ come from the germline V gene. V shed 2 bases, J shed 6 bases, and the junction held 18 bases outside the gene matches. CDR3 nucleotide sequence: TGTGCCAGCAGCCAATACTCAGGGCTAGCGGGAGCCCTCGGGGCCGGGGAGCTGTTTTTT. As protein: CASSQYSGLAGALGAGELFF.

CDR3 amino acids: CAWSNSGSWDTQYF. The CDR3 nucleotides are TGTGCCTGGAGTAACAGCGGGAGTTGGGATACGCAGTATTTT. This chain connects TRBV30 to TRBJ2-3; the match to TRBD2 covers 8 bases. CDR1 and CDR2 (germline): GTSNPN, SVGIG (reference sequence). V was pared by 2 bases and J by 6 bases, with 7 bases of the junction left unmatched. The CDR3 has 14 residues.

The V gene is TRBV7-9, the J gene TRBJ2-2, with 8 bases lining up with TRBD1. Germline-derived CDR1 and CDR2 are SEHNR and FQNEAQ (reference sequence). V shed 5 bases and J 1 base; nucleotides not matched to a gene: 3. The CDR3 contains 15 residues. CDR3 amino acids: CASSRTGWNTGELFF. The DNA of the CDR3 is TGTGCCAGCAGCCGGACAGGGTGGAACACCGGGGAGCTGTTTTTT.

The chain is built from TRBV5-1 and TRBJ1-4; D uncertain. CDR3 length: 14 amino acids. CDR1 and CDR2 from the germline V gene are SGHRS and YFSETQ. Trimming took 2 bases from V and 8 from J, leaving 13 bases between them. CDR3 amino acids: CASSLEGRGEKLFF. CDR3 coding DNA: TGCGCCAGCAGCTTAGAGGGTCGAGGCGAAAAACTGTTTTTT.

Written as DNA, the CDR3 is TGTGCCAGCAGCGCCACTTTTGCAACTAATGAAAAACTGTTTTTT. It is translated as CASSATFATNEKLFF. The J gene is TRBJ1-4, the V gene TRBV6-5; D is undetermined. Germline V gene lookup returns CDR1 MNHEY and CDR2 SVGAGI. The CDR3 has 15 amino acids. Trimming removed 6 bases from V and 0 bases from J, with 11 bases in between.

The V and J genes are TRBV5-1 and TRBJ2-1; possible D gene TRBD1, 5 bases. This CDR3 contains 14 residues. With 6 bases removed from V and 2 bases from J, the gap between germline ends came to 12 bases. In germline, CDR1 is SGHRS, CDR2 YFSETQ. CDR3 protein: CASTIGQTYNEQFF. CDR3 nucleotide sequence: TGCGCCAGCACCATAGGACAAACCTACAATGAGCAGTTCTTC.

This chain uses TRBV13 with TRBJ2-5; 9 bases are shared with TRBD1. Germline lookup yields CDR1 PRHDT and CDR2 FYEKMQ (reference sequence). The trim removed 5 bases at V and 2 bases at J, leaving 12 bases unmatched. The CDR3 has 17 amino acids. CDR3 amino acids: CASSRRQGGGTQETQYF. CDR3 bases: TGTGCCAGCAGCCGCAGACAGGGGGGAGGCACACAAGAGACCCAGTACTTC. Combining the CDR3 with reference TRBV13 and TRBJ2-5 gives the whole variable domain AAGVIQSPRHLIKEKRETATLKCYPIPRHDTVYWYQQGPGQDPQFLISFYEKMQSDKGSIPDRFSAQQFSDYHSELNMSSLELGDSALYFCASSRRQGGGTQETQYFGPGTRLLVL.